Reported below is one T cell receptor (beta chain). What it binds is not known. This specimen belongs to a study of cytomegalovirus exposure and HLA in healthy donors. Whole-study results and caveats: Near-uniform donor sequencing depth was presumed by presence/absence analyses. After further analysis at a later stage, 16,951 TCR beta sequences were associated with HLA alleles at 0.05 false discovery rate. One variant, a missense change in DCLRE1C, was linked in a later analysis to TCR beta V- and J-gene trimming. Relative to the approximately 680-donor mean, N-insertions were reportedly fewer in an Asian-associated ancestry cluster in a later analysis.

The PCR made use of 60 Vbeta and 13 Jbeta primers. The repertoire was sequenced with immunoSEQ multiplex PCR; TCRdb's copy has only in-frame clones and lacks some. Of fewer than 100,000 clones listed, more than 70% are singletons. The junction had 13 bases not matched to a gene; V was cut back by 3 bases and J by 0 bases. The CDR3 loop spans 19 amino acids. CDR1 is LNHNV and CDR2 is YYDKDF in the germline V gene (reference sequence). The V call is TRBV15, the J call TRBJ1-3; 8 bases are a match to TRBD1. The sequence was collected from a male donor in good health and CMV-seropositive. The source material was PBMCs. The CDR3 sequence: CATSRTTPGTGFSGNTIYF. CDR3 DNA: TGTGCCACCAGCAGGACAACTCCCGGGACAGGATTCTCTGGAAACACCATATATTTT.